Below, one TCR beta chain is given with its context. The antigen remains undetermined. This entry comes from a study of radiotherapy plus CTLA-4 blockade in lung cancer. Study-wide results and caveats: Among reported predictors of response, early blood T cell clone dynamics with interferon-beta performed best. Clones derived from tumor TCRs expanded in blood after radiotherapy plus ipilimumab.

Focal radiation plus CTLA-4 blockade with ipilimumab was given to patients with chemo-refractory metastatic non-small-cell lung cancer. The data were produced by immunoSEQ multiplex PCR, yet TCRdb's version contains in-frame clones alone and is incomplete. Of tens of thousands of clones in the sample, 60% to 75% were seen once. Germline V lookup: CDR1 SGHNT, CDR2 YYREEE (reference sequence). Germline trimming cut 4 bases from V and 4 bases from J; bases unmatched to any gene: 7. The CDR3 covers 14 residues. The TCR sequence derives from a human donor with non-small cell lung cancer whose response to radiotherapy plus ipilimumab could not be evaluated. V gene TRBV5-4 combines with J gene TRBJ1-2, with TRBD1 identical over 7 bases. This specimen consisted of peripheral blood, obtained from a patient treated with radiotherapy plus ipilimumab. The CDR3 DNA reads TGTGCCAGCAGCCGGGGACAGCAGGGCTATGGCTACACCTTC. It specifies CASSRGQQGYGYTF. Based on the CDR3 plus reference TRBV5-4 and TRBJ1-2, the full variable domain is ETGVTQSPTHLIKTRGQQVTLRCSSQSGHNTVSWYQQALGQGPQFIFQYYREEENGRGNFPPRFSGLQFPNYSSELNVNALELDDSALYLCASSRGQQGYGYTFGSGTRLTVV.